This TCR beta chain was obtained from a study of cytomegalovirus exposure and HLA in healthy donors. The study's findings and limits: Most TCRs appeared rarely, but some public TCRs recurred in many donors. Testing in vitro showed three CMV-associated chains specific for CMV antigens.

The CDR3 has 14 residues. In germline, CDR1 is MDHEN, CDR2 SYDVKM. With 6 bases clipped from V and 0 bases from J, the junction kept 4 bases outside the gene matches. Worth noting for this clone: Its antigen is as yet unknown.

The table came from immunoSEQ multiplex PCR; TCRdb's copy has only in-frame clones and leaves some out. The table includes 35,000 to 50,000 clones, over 85% detected once. Sequenced: PBMCs. The receptor was isolated from a woman between 18 and 30 years old in good health and CMV-seronegative. This chain connects TRBV28 to TRBJ2-7; the match to TRBD2 covers 8 bases. This chain's CDR3 is CASRVAGYSYEQYF. CDR3 in DNA: TGTGCCAGCAGGGTAGCGGGATACTCCTACGAGCAGTACTTC.